This passage covers 21 T cell receptor beta chains from one sample sequenced in a study of T cell repertoires in cytomegalovirus infection. TCRdb re-derived calls from the reads in MiXCR, one entry per CDR3 protein. The profile shows around 70,000 distinct CDR3 sequences, 4% of them singletons. Sequencing was done on a sample of PBMCs. These receptor sequences come from a human donor in good health (CMV status not recorded). Some clones in this sample may be carry-over from other donors' samples.

This clonotype appeared many times. The chain has TRBV12-3 or TRBV12-4 and TRBJ1-5; no definite D call. Trimming removed 1 base at V and 0 bases at J, with 7 bases between. The CDR3 has 15 residues. CDR3 sequence: CASSLDSTSNQPQHF. CDR3 sequence (DNA): TGTGCCAGCAGTTTAGACAGTACTAGCAATCAGCCCCAGCATTTT.

This clonotype came up many times. The V call is TRBV4-2, the J call TRBJ2-7; D unclear. CDR1 LGHNA and CDR2 YNFKEQ come from the germline V gene. Trimming shortened V by 1 base and J by 5 bases, and 15 bases separated the two germline ends. This CDR3 region has 15 residues. The CDR3, as DNA: TGTGCCAGCAGCCAAGGGCGGAGCCCTGAAAACGAGCAGTACTTC. Translating it yields CASSQGRSPENEQYF.

This clonotype was recorded at least ten times. CDR3 amino acids: CASSSQGNTEAFF. Here the CDR3 DNA reads TGCGCCAGCAGCTCACAGGGGAACACTGAAGCTTTCTTT. The chain uses TRBV5-1 and TRBJ1-1; D is perhaps TRBD1 (6 bases). The CDR3 sequence is 13 residues long. V was cut by 3 bases and J by 1 base, with 7 bases left in between. The germline CDR1 and CDR2 sequences are SGHRS and YFSETQ.

This clonotype occurred many times. The gene calls are TRBV7-2 and TRBJ2-7; D could derive from TRBD1 or TRBD2 (5 bases each). This CDR3 region has 15 residues. V lost 10 bases and J 0 bases, leaving 19 bases between the germline ends. The germline V gene encodes CDR1 SGHTA and CDR2 FQGNSA. DNA for the CDR3: TGTGCCACCACCTCACGCAGGGACGGCTCCTACGAGCAGTACTTC. Its protein is CATTSRRDGSYEQYF.

This clonotype appeared many times. V and J are TRBV7-8 and TRBJ2-1; TRBD2 matches at 12 bases. V was pared by 2 bases and J by 1 base, with 9 bases of the junction left unmatched. The CDR3 is 19 residues long. The germline gives CDR1 SGHVS, CDR2 FQNEAQ. This CDR3 reads CASSLNVLAGGVSYNEQFF. The DNA for the CDR3 is TGTGCCAGCAGCTTAAATGTGCTAGCGGGAGGGGTATCCTACAATGAGCAGTTCTTC. Complete variable domain (other parts from reference TRBV7-8 and TRBJ2-1): GAGVSQSPRYKVAKRGQDVALRCDPISGHVSLFWYQQALGQGPEFLTYFQNEAQLDKSGLPSDRFFAERPEGSVSTLKIQRTQQEDSAVYLCASSLNVLAGGVSYNEQFFGPGTRLTVL.

This clonotype was observed at least ten times. This chain joins TRBV7-3 and TRBJ2-3; TRBD2 might be the D (6 bases). V lost 5 bases to trimming and J lost 3 bases, with 18 bases between them. This CDR3 comprises 16 residues. Germline V gene data show CDR1 as SGHTA and CDR2 as FQGTGA. The CDR3 reads CASSTQGSSGTDTQYF. The CDR3 region has the DNA TGTGCCAGCAGCACCCAAGGGAGCAGCGGGACAGATACGCAGTATTTT.

In its sample, this clonotype was seen many times. The chain uses TRBV7-2 and TRBJ2-3; no firm D call. Trimming shortened V by 3 bases and J by 6 bases, and 13 bases separated the two germline ends. CDR1 is SGHTA and CDR2 is FQGNSA in the germline V gene. The CDR3 spans 14 residues. The CDR3 loop reads CASSFEGPSDTQYF. The CDR3 coding sequence is TGTGCCAGCAGCTTCGAAGGCCCCAGTGATACGCAGTATTTT. Full variable domain (missing parts from reference TRBV7-2 and TRBJ2-3): GAGVSQSPSNKVTEKGKDVELRCDPISGHTALYWYRQSLGQGLEFLIYFQGNSAPDKSGLPSDRFSAERTGGSVSTLTIQRTQQEDSAVYLCASSFEGPSDTQYFGPGTRLTVL.

This clonotype has a handful of counts. The chain joins TRBV7-3 to TRBJ1-1; 7 nucleotides match TRBD1. V dropped 1 base and J dropped 5; count of bases not matched to a gene: 10. Looked up from germline, CDR1 is SGHTA and CDR2 is FQGTGA. This CDR3 has 16 amino acids. CDR3 DNA sequence: TGTGCCAGCAGCTTAAAGTTGTCCCAGGGGGGAACTGAAGCTTTCTTT. Translated, it gives CASSLKLSQGGTEAFF.

This clonotype was seen many times. The chain is built from TRBV7-2 and TRBJ2-4, with TRBD2 matching over 9 bases. The V segment lost 4 bases and the J segment 0 bases; nucleotides outside the gene matches: 4. This CDR3 contains 16 residues. Germline values: CDR1 SGHTA, CDR2 FQGNSA. The DNA of the CDR3 is TGTGCCAGCAGCTCTAGCGGGACGGTAGCCAAAAACATTCAGTACTTC. Its translation is CASSSSGTVAKNIQYF.

This clonotype was found many times. This chain joins TRBV7-2 and TRBJ2-1, with D perhaps matching TRBD2 (5 bases). Germline CDR1 reads SGHTA; CDR2 reads FQGNSA. V was cut by 5 bases and J by 3 bases, with 8 bases left in between. This CDR3 has 13 amino acids. CDR3 DNA: TGTGCCAGCAGCCCCCGGGGCTACAATGAGCAGTTCTTC. Translated: CASSPRGYNEQFF.

The rearrangement joins TRBV7-2 to TRBJ1-2; D not certain. The germline gives CDR1 SGHTA, CDR2 FQGNSA. Trimming cost V 3 bases and J 0 bases, with 14 bases left between them. CDR3 length: 16 residues. For the CDR3, the DNA is TGTGCCAGCAGCTTCGCATCCGGGCGTGCTAACTATGGCTACACCTTC. This translates into CASSFASGRANYGYTF.

This clonotype was found many times. The V and J genes are TRBV7-4 and TRBJ1-3, with 8 bases lining up with TRBD1. Germline V gene data show CDR1 as SGHVT and CDR2 as SQSDAQ. Trimming removed 1 base from V and 7 bases from J; junction bases left unmatched: 27. The CDR3 has 22 residues. The CDR3 loop is CASSLVTPIGRGLNATANTIYF. CDR3 sequence (DNA): TGTGCCAGCAGCTTAGTTACCCCAATTGGCAGGGGGCTAAACGCGACGGCGAACACCATATATTTT.

This clonotype appeared many times. The chain recombines TRBV2 with TRBJ1-5, with TRBD1 identical over 7 bases. The germline V gene has CDR1 SNHLY and CDR2 FYNNEI. The trim removed 8 bases at V and 3 bases at J, leaving 7 bases unmatched. This CDR3 spans 14 amino acids. In DNA form, the CDR3 reads TGTGCCAGCGTCGGGACAGACTTCAATCAGCCCCAGCATTTT. Translation gives CASVGTDFNQPQHF.

Only a few counts were recorded for this clonotype. This chain links TRBV20-1 with TRBJ2-7; D gene uncertain. This CDR3 is built from 14 residues. V was pared by 6 bases and J by 2 bases, with 17 bases between. Germline CDR1 reads DFQATT; CDR2 reads SNEGSKA (reference sequence). The chain's CDR3 is CSASSGTAAYEQYF. DNA for the CDR3: TGCAGTGCGAGCTCCGGAACAGCAGCCTACGAGCAGTACTTC.

The chain is built from TRBV20-1 and TRBJ2-7; 13 bases are shared with TRBD2. Germline V gene data show CDR1 as DFQATT and CDR2 as SNEGSKA (reference sequence). V was clipped by 6 bases and J by 2 bases; unmatched bases: 7. The CDR3 is 15 residues long. The CDR3 DNA reads TGCAGTGCCCACGGACTAGCGGGAGTCGCCTACGAGCAGTACTTC. Encoded protein: CSAHGLAGVAYEQYF.

This clonotype was seen ten or more times. This chain connects TRBV11-2 to TRBJ2-2; D possibly corresponds to TRBD1 (5 bases). The length of the CDR3 is 14 residues. Germline V CDR1 and CDR2: SGHAT, FQNNGV. V lost 0 bases to trimming and J lost 6 bases, with 8 bases between them. The CDR3 loop reads CASSLDRGSGELFF. As DNA, the CDR3 is TGTGCCAGCAGCTTAGATAGGGGATCCGGGGAGCTGTTTTTT. Variable domain in full (rest from reference TRBV11-2 and TRBJ2-2): EAGVAQSPRYKIIEKRQSVAFWCNPISGHATLYWYQQILGQGPKLLIQFQNNGVVDDSQLPKDRFSAERLKGVDSTLKIQPAKLEDSAVYLCASSLDRGSGELFFGEGSRLTVL.

There are a few counts of this clonotype. The gene calls are TRBV6-8 and TRBJ1-1; D unresolved. Germline V gives CDR1 MNHGY, CDR2 SAAAGT. The CDR3 has 14 residues. V was trimmed by 4 bases and J by 1 base, leaving 10 bases between them. For the CDR3, the DNA is TGTGCCAGCAGTTGGCGTCAGACGAACACTGAAGCTTTCTTT. Amino acid sequence: CASSWRQTNTEAFF.

This clonotype was counted ten times or more. V gene TRBV7-8 combines with J gene TRBJ2-1; the match to TRBD2 covers 13 bases. Germline V gene sequence: CDR1 SGHVS, CDR2 FQNEAQ. The CDR3 runs to 15 residues. Trimming took 5 bases from V and 8 from J; bases not matched to a gene: 6. The CDR3 nucleotides are TGTGCCAGCAGCCTACTAGCGGGAGGGGTGGATGAGCAGTTCTTC. It translates to CASSLLAGGVDEQFF.

This clonotype occurred many times. CDR3 residues: CASSLGGRLNTGELFF. The CDR3 DNA reads as TGTGCCAGCAGCTTGGGCGGGCGACTGAACACCGGGGAGCTGTTTTTT. The chain has TRBV5-4 and TRBJ2-2; D possibly corresponds to TRBD2 (5 bases). V lost 0 bases and J lost 1, with 10 bases in between. The length of the CDR3 is 16 residues. Per germline, CDR1 SGHNT and CDR2 YYREEE (reference sequence).

This clonotype has a count of ten or more. The CDR3 DNA reads as TGTGCTAGTGGTTTTACAGGGGTCAATGAGCAGTTCTTC. Its translation is CASGFTGVNEQFF. This chain connects TRBV12-5 to TRBJ2-1; 7 nucleotides line up with TRBD1. After removal of 3 bases from V and 6 bases from J, the junction contained 2 bases not matched to a gene. Looked up from germline, CDR1 is LGHNT and CDR2 is FRNRAP. The CDR3 is 13 residues long.

On this clonotype: This may arise from a read error, as a much more abundant clone is one base away. The gene calls are TRBV7-2 and TRBJ1-2; D gene unclear. CDR1 is SGHTA, CDR2 FQGNSA, per germline. The CDR3 sequence is 15 residues long. CDR3: CASSLGRGGPRGYAF. DNA of the CDR3: TGTGCCAGCAGCCTTGGGAGAGGAGGTCCTCGCGGCTACGCCTTC.